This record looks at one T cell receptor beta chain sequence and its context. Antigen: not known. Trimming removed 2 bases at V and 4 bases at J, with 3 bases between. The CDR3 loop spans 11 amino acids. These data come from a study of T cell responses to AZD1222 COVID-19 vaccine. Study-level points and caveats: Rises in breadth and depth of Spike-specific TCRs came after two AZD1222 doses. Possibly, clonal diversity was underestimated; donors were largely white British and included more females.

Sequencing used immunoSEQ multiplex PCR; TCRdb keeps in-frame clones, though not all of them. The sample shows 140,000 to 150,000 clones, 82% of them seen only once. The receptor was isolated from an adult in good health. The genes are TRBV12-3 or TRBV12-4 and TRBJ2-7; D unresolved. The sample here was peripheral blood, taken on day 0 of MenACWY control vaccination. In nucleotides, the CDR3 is TGTGCCAGCAGTTTAAATTACGAGCAGTACTTC. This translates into CASSLNYEQYF.